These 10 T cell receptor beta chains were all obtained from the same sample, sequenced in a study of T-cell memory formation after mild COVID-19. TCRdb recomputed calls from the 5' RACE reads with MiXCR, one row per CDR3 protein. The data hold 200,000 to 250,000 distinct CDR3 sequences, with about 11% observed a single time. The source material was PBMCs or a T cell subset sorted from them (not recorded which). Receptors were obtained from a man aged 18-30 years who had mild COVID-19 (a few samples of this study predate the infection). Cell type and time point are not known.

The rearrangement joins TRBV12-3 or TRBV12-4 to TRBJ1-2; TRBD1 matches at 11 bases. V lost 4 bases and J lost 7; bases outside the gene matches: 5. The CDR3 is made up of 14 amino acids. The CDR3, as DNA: TGTGCCAGCAGTTCCCGGACAGGGGGCCCTGGCTACACCTTC. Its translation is CASSSRTGGPGYTF.

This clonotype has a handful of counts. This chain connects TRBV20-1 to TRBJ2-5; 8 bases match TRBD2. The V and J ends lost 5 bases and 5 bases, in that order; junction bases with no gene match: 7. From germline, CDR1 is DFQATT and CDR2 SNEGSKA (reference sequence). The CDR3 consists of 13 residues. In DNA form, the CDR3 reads TGCAGTGCTTCGACGGGGGGGCGTGAGACCCAGTACTTC. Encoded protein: CSASTGGRETQYF.

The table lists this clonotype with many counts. For the CDR3, the DNA is TGTGCCAGCTCACCACCGGCCGGGAACACTGAAGCTTTCTTT. Residues: CASSPPAGNTEAFF. The chain joins TRBV18 to TRBJ1-1; no firm D call. The V and J ends lost 0 bases and 1 base respectively, with 6 bases between them. The CDR3 loop spans 14 amino acids. From germline, CDR1 is KGHSH and CDR2 LQKENI.

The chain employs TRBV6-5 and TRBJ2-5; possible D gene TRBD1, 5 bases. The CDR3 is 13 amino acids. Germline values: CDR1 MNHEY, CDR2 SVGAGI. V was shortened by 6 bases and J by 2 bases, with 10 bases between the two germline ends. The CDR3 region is CASRETGQETQYF. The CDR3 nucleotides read TGTGCCAGCAGAGAAACAGGTCAAGAGACCCAGTACTTC.

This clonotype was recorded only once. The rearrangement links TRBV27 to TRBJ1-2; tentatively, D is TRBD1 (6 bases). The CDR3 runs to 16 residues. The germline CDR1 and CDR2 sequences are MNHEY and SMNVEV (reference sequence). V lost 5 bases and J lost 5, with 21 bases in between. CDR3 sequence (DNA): TGTGCCAGCAGTCCCCGACGGGTTCCGGACAGATATGGCTACACCTTC. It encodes CASSPRRVPDRYGYTF.

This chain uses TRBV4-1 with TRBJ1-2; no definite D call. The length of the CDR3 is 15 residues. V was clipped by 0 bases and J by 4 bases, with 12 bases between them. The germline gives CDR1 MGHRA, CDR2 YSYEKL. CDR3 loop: CASSQDVPTGYGYTF. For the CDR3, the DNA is TGCGCCAGCAGCCAAGATGTCCCAACGGGCTATGGCTACACCTTC.

The CDR3 reads CASSFGRHYEQYF. The DNA of the CDR3 is TGTGCCAGCAGTTTTGGCAGACATTACGAGCAGTACTTC. This rearrangement joins TRBV12-3 or TRBV12-4 to TRBJ2-7; D is undetermined. There are 13 residues in the CDR3. V was shortened by 3 bases and J by 4 bases, with 10 bases between the two germline ends.

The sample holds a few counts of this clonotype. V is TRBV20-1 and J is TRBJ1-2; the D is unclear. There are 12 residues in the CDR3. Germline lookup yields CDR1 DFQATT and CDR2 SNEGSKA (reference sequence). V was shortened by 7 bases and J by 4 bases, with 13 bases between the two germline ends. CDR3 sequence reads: CSVAPRGYGYTF. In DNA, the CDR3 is TGCAGTGTAGCTCCCCGGGGCTATGGCTACACCTTC.

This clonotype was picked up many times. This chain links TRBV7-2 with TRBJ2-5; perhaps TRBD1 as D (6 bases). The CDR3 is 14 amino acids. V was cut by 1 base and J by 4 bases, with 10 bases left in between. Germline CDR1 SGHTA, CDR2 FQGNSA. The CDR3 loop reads CASSLGGGPETQYF. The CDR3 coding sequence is TGTGCCAGCAGCTTAGGTGGGGGCCCAGAGACCCAGTACTTC.

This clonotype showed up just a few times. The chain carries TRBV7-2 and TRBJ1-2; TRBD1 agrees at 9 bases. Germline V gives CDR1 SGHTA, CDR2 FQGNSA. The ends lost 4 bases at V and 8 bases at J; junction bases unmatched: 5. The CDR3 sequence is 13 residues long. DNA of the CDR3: TGTGCCAGCAGCTCTGACAGGGGGTGGGGCTACACCTTC. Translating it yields CASSSDRGWGYTF.